The 14 T cell receptor beta chains in this list originate from one sample, sequenced in a study of blood T cell repertoires in COVID-19. Clones were sequenced by immunoSEQ multiplex PCR, and TCRdb holds only the in-frame ones, with some missing. The sample carries a few hundred thousand clones, just over 85% recorded once. The sequenced material came from peripheral blood. The receptors were sampled from a woman aged 25-40 years with active or convalescent COVID-19.

This clone was recorded only once. The gene calls are TRBV5-6 and TRBJ2-2; D is possibly TRBD1 (5 bases). The CDR3 runs to 15 residues. CDR1 is SGHDT, CDR2 YYEEEE, per germline. V lost 4 bases and J 3 bases, leaving 13 bases between the germline ends. The CDR3 DNA reads as TGTGCCAGCAGCCCAGGGCCCTTGGACACCGGGGAGCTGTTTTTT. Translating it yields CASSPGPLDTGELFF.

About this clone: The junction shows a germline mismatch at one end, possibly a read error. The chain carries TRBV7-7 and TRBJ2-7; 8 bases are shared with TRBD2. Germline V gives CDR1 SSHAT, CDR2 FNYEAQ (reference sequence). The CDR3 is 13 residues long. In DNA, the CDR3 is TGTGCTAGCAGCCCGGGACTAGGCTACGAGCAGTACTTC. Residues: CASSPGLGYEQYF.

V gene TRBV12-2 combines with J gene TRBJ1-1; TRBD1, as called in the table, went unchecked against the DNA. TRBV12-2 constitutes a pseudogene. This CDR3 region has 14 residues. The CDR3 DNA is TGTGCAAGTCGCTCCAGACACCCCTACACTGAAGCTTTCTTT. Its translation is CASRSRHPYTEAFF.

The chain uses TRBV29-1 and TRBJ1-2; 8 nucleotides match TRBD1. This CDR3 spans 16 amino acids. Germline CDR1 reads SQVTM; CDR2 reads ANQGSEA. The J segment lost 3 bases and the V segment lost 1 base, leaving 10 bases of the junction unmatched. The CDR3 loop is CSVEGGQGSFDYGYTF. The CDR3 DNA reads TGCAGCGTTGAAGGCGGACAGGGAAGCTTCGACTATGGCTACACCTTC.

This clone showed up just once. The CDR3 loop reads CAISEKGVTEAFF. CDR3 sequence (DNA): TGTGCCATCAGTGAAAAGGGAGTCACTGAAGCTTTCTTT. J is TRBJ1-1 and V is TRBV10-3; D is ambiguous. CDR1 is ENHRY and CDR2 is SYGVKD in the germline V gene. V lost 3 bases and J lost 4, with 9 bases in between. CDR3 size: 13 residues.

J is TRBJ2-1 and V is TRBV6-5, with D maybe TRBD2 (5 bases). The germline V and J ends were trimmed by 2 bases and 9 bases, with 8 bases remaining between them. In germline, CDR1 is MNHEY, CDR2 SVGAGI. This CDR3 region has 12 residues. CDR3 nucleotide sequence: TGTGCCAGCAGTTACACCGGAGGTGAGCAGTTCTTC. As protein: CASSYTGGEQFF.

This chain joins TRBV4-3 and TRBJ1-1; tentatively, D is TRBD1 (6 bases). Germline V CDR1 and CDR2: LGHNA, YSLEER. The V end lost 3 bases, the J end lost 3 bases, and 17 bases lay between the germline ends. This CDR3 is built from 16 residues. The CDR3 loop reads CASSHSLQGGDTEAFF. In nucleotides, the CDR3 is TGCGCCAGCAGCCATTCCTTACAGGGTGGGGACACTGAAGCTTTCTTT.

This clone has just a few counts. This rearrangement joins TRBV11-3 to TRBJ2-5; 7 bases match TRBD1. The CDR3 has 16 residues. V lost 3 bases and J lost 9; bases outside the gene matches: 16. CDR1 is SGHNT and CDR2 is YENEEA in the germline V gene. The CDR3 region has the DNA TGTGCCAGCAGCTTGGACAGGCCCGACCCTAATAGCCCCCAGTACTTC. Translation: CASSLDRPDPNSPQYF.

The chain employs TRBV6-6 and TRBJ1-5; D is ambiguous. Germline-derived CDR1 and CDR2 are MNHNY and SVGAGI (reference sequence). Trimming cost V 6 bases and J 2 bases, with 8 bases left between them. The CDR3 runs to 13 residues. The chain's CDR3 is CASRRVGNQPQHF. The CDR3 nucleotides are TGTGCCAGCAGACGGGTCGGCAATCAGCCCCAGCATTTT.

This clone was seen only once. Other DNA sequences from this sample encode an identical CDR3 as well. This chain joins TRBV7-9 and TRBJ2-5; 8 bases match TRBD2. The CDR3 totals 15 residues. CDR1 SEHNR and CDR2 FQNEAQ come from the germline V gene (reference sequence). The ends lost 2 bases at V and 1 base at J; junction bases unmatched: 3. In nucleotides, the CDR3 is TGTGCCAGCAGCTTACTAGCGGGCGTCCAAGAGACCCAGTACTTC. Encoded protein: CASSLLAGVQETQYF. Full variable domain (outside the CDR3, taken from reference TRBV7-9 and TRBJ2-5): DTGVSQNPRHKITKRGQNVTFRCDPISEHNRLYWYRQTLGQGPEFLTYFQNEAQLEKSRLLSDRFSAERPKGSFSTLEIQRTEQGDSAMYLCASSLLAGVQETQYFGPGTRLLVL.

J is TRBJ1-1 and V is TRBV7-9; no clear D. This CDR3 comprises 14 residues. CDR1 and CDR2 from the germline V gene are SEHNR and FQNEAQ (reference sequence). The V end was cut by 1 base, the J end by 4 bases, with 10 bases between. CDR3 bases: TGTGCCAGCAGCTTAGTGGAGTCACCCACTGAAGCTTTCTTT. Protein sequence: CASSLVESPTEAFF.

The chain uses TRBV9 and TRBJ2-3; 8 bases map to TRBD1. The V segment lost 0 bases and the J segment 5 bases; nucleotides outside the gene matches: 5. CDR3 length: 15 amino acids. Germline CDR1 reads SGDLS; CDR2 reads YYNGEE. CDR3 DNA sequence: TGTGCCAGCAGCGTAGGCGACAGGGGAATAGATACGCAGTATTTT. Protein product: CASSVGDRGIDTQYF.

The rearrangement links TRBV30 to TRBJ1-6; tentatively, D is TRBD1 (5 bases). Germline CDR1 and CDR2: GTSNPN and SVGIG (reference sequence). Deletions cut 7 bases from V and 8 bases from J, with 18 bases between. The CDR3 totals 14 residues. CDR3 nucleotide sequence: TGTGCCTATTCCGGGGGGACGGGAGATTCACCCCTCCACTTT. It codes for CAYSGGTGDSPLHF.

The rearrangement links TRBV28 to TRBJ1-4, with D possibly TRBD1 on 5 matching bases. The germline V and J ends were trimmed by 8 bases and 8 bases, with 18 bases remaining between them. The CDR3 length is 14 residues. The germline gives CDR1 MDHEN, CDR2 SYDVKM. CDR3 coding DNA: TGTGCCAGCCGAAGGGGTAACTACGTAGAAAAACTGTTTTTT. It is translated as CASRRGNYVEKLFF.